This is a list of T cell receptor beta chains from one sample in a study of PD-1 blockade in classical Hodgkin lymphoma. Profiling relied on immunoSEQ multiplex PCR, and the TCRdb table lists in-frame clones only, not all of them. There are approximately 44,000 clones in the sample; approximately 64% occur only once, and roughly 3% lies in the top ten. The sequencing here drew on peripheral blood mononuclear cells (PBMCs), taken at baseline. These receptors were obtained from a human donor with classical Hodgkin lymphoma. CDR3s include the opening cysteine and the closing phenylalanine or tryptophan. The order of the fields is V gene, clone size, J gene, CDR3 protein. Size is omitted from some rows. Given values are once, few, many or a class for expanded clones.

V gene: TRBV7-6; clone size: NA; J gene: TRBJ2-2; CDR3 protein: CASSKDFQNTGELFF
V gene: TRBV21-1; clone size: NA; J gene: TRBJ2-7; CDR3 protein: CASSRLAGGVRIYEQYF
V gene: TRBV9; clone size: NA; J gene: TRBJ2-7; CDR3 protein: CASSPGVGTTYEQYF
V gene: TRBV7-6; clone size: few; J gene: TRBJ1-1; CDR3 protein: CASSNRQELNTEAFF
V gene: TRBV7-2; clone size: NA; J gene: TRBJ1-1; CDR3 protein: CASSPTGTEAFF
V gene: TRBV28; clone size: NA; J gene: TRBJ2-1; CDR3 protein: CASSPSSPYNEQFF
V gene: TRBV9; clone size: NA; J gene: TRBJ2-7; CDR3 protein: CASSVGGTGFNEQYF
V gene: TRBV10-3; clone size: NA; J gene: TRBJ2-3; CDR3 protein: CAITLDRESTDTQYF
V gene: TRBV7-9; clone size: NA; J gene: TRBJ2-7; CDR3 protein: CASSFDVGTDDYEQYF
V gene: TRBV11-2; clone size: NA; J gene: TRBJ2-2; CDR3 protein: CASSLGAGELFF
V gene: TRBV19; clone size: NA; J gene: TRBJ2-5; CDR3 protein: CASTQWVSKRETQYF
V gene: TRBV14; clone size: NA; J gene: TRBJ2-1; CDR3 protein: CASSDGGGLPYNEQFF
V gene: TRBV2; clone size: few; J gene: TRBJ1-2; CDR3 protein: CASSLVIDRVQHNYGYTF
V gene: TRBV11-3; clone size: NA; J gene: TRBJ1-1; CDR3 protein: CASSLDFMNTEAFF
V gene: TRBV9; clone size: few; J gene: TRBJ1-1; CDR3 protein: CASSPRVGRENEAFF
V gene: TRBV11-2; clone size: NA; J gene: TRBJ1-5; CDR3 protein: CASSRREGQPQHF
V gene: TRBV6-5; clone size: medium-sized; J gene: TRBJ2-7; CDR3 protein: CASKEGSEQYF
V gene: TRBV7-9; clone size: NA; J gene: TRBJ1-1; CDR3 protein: CASSSREYSEAFF
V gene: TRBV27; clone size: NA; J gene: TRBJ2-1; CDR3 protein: CASSLSSSGRYNEQFF
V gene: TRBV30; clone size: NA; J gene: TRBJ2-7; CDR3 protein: CAWSLRRGFSYEQYF
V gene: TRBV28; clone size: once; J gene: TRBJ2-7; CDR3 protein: CASSLPPRPGEDYEQYF
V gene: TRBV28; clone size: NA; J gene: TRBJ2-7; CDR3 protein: CASARGPTYEQYF
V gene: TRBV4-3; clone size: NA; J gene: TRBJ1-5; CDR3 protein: CASSQGTGIGNQPQHF
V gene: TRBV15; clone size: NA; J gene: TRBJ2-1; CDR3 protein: CAISRDSRQIDEQFF
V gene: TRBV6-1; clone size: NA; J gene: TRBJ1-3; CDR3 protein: CATRSLPGNTIYF
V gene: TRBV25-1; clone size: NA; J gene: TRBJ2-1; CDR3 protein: CASSESLEREQFF
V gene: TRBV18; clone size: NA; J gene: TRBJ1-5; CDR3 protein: CASSPRETGRNQPQHF
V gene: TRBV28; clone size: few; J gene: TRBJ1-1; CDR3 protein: CASSLLGPRIRNTEAFF
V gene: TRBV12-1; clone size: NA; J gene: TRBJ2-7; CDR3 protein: CASGRGLARRAYEQYF
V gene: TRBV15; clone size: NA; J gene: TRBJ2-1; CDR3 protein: CATSREGRTNEQFF
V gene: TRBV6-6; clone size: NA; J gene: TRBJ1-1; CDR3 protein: CASSFDGTEAFF
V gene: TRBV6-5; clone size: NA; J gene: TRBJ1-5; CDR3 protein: CASSYSGRNQPQHF
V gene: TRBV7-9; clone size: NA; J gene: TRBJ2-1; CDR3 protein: CASSPLKVHNEQFF
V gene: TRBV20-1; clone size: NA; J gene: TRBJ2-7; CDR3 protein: CSARATYEQYF
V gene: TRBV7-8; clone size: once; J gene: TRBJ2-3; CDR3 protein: CASSPGLDTDTQYF
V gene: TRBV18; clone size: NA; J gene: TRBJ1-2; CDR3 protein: CASTQGNYGYTF
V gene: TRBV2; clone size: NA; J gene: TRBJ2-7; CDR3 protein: CASRQGGSYEQYF
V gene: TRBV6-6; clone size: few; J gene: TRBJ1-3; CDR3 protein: CASTLGQGGYGNTIYF
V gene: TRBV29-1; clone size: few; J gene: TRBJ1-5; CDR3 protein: CSVKGVDQPQHF
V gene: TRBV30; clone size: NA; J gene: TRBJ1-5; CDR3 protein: CAWRRGSNQPQHF
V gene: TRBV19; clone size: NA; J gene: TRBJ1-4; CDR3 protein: CASSILAAPEKLFF
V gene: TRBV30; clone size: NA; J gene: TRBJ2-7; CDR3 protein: CAWSSGTGVEQYF
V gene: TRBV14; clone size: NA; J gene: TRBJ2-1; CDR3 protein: CASSQGRGRHEQFF
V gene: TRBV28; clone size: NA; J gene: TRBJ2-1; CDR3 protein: CASSLPTGYNEQFF
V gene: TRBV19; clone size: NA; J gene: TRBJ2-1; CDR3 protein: CASSIGGRASYNEQFF
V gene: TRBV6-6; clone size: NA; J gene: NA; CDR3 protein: CASTERLAGETYEQYF
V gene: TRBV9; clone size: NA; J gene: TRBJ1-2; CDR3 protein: CASSPRTGRIGYTF
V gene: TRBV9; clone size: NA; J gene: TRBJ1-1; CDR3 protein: CASSDNSQTGPIEAFF
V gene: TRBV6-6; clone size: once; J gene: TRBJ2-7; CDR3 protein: CASNDASYEQYF
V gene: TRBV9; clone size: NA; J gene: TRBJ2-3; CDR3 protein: CASSRNADTQYF
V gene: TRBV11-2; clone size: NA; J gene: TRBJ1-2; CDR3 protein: CASSQDRSGTYRRGYTF
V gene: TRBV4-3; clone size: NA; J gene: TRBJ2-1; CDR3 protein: CASSQEPAGAGYGQFF
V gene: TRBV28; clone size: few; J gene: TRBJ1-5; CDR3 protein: CASRPLKGSGYSNQPQHF
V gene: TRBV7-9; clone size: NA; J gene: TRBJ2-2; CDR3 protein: CASIHRETPNTGELFF